A single TCR beta chain is shown here with its context. Antigen specificity is unknown. The CDR3 length is 15 residues. Trimming removed 5 bases from V and 0 bases from J, with 14 bases in between. CDR1 is MDHEN, CDR2 SYDVKM, per germline. Primers: 60 Vbeta forward and 13 Jbeta reverse. Repertoires were generated with immunoSEQ multiplex PCR, while TCRdb's copy carries only in-frame clones and drops some. The table lists 150,000 to 200,000 clones, around 75% of them singletons. These data belong to a study of cytomegalovirus exposure and HLA in healthy donors. Study-wide findings and caveats: There were 150 or so TCR beta chains listed as cytomegalovirus-associated.

The TCR originated in a woman in her forties or fifties in good health and CMV-seronegative. The sample was PBMCs. The J gene is TRBJ2-7, the V gene TRBV28, with D possibly matching TRBD2 (6 bases). CDR3 region: CASSSSGTSSYEQYF. In DNA form, the CDR3 reads TGTGCCAGCAGTAGTTCCGGGACTTCCTCCTACGAGCAGTACTTC.